This T cell receptor (beta chain) was documented in a study of T-cell reconstitution after alpha-beta-depleted transplantation in children. This clonotype occurred many times. Trimming took 1 base from V and 0 from J, leaving 8 bases between them. Germline values: CDR1 SGHTA, CDR2 FQGTGA. This CDR3 is 15 amino acids long. TCRbeta library construction was performed incorporating unique molecular identifiers. TCRdb redid the calling of the PCR reads with MiXCR, one entry per CDR3 protein. The sample includes some 550,000 distinct CDR3 sequences, around 16% of them seen just once. Sequencing was performed on PBMCs from the stem cell graft donor, taken from the stem cell graft. The receptor's source is a human donor who donated a stem cell graft to a child with acute lymphoblastic leukemia. The chain links TRBV7-3 to TRBJ2-3, with D maybe TRBD2 (6 bases). CDR3 in amino acids: CASSLRGVSTDTQYF. The CDR3 DNA reads as TGTGCCAGCAGCTTAAGGGGGGTTAGCACAGATACGCAGTATTTT. Supplemented by reference TRBV7-3 and TRBJ2-3, the full variable domain reads GAGVSQTPSNKVTEKGKYVELRCDPISGHTALYWYRQSLGQGPEFLIYFQGTGAADDSGLPNDRFFAVRPEGSVSTLKIQRTERGDSAVYLCASSLRGVSTDTQYFGPGTRLTVL.